The 3 T cell receptor beta chains reported below all come from one sample, sequenced in a study of cytomegalovirus exposure and HLA in healthy donors. This PCR relied on a set of 60 Vbeta primers and 13 Jbeta primers. Only in-frame clones appear in the TCRdb table, and some are missing; sequencing was by immunoSEQ multiplex PCR. This table has under 200,000 clones, over 80% appearing once. The material sequenced was PBMCs. These TCRs come from a male donor in good health and CMV-seronegative.

Concerning this clone: One junction end disagrees with the germline gene, perhaps due to a read error. The CDR3 reads CASSWDSPTGELFF. The CDR3 nucleotides are TGTGCTAGCAGCTGGGACAGCCCCACCGGGGAGCTGTTTTTT. This chain links TRBV7-7 with TRBJ2-2; 7 nucleotides line up with TRBD1. The CDR3 runs to 14 residues. CDR1 SSHAT and CDR2 FNYEAQ come from the germline V gene (reference sequence).

This chain joins TRBV7-9 and TRBJ1-1; no clear D. Germline lookup yields CDR1 SEHNR and CDR2 FQNEAQ (reference sequence). V was shortened by 6 bases and J by 1 base, with 9 bases between the two germline ends. This CDR3 is built from 13 residues. The CDR3 sequence: CASSPEGNTEAFF. The CDR3 coding sequence is TGTGCCAGCAGTCCCGAGGGGAACACTGAAGCTTTCTTT. The complete variable domain, with remaining parts taken from reference TRBV7-9 and TRBJ1-1, reads DTGVSQNPRHKITKRGQNVTFRCDPISEHNRLYWYRQTLGQGPEFLTYFQNEAQLEKSRLLSDRFSAERPKGSFSTLEIQRTEQGDSAMYLCASSPEGNTEAFFGQGTRLTVV.

The chain is built from TRBV10-1 and TRBJ2-5; D perhaps matches TRBD2 (5 bases). CDR1 WNHNN and CDR2 SYGVQD come from the germline V gene (reference sequence). This CDR3 has 13 residues. Trimming removed 10 bases at V and 1 base at J, with 13 bases between. The CDR3 nucleotides read TGCGCCACTTCCCGTGGAGGCCAAGAGACCCAGTACTTC. It specifies CATSRGGQETQYF.